What follows are 4 T cell receptor beta chains derived from one specimen sequenced in a study of T-cell memory formation after mild COVID-19. TCRdb used MiXCR to reprocess the 5' RACE reads, holding one entry per CDR3 protein. The repertoire holds a few hundred thousand distinct CDR3 sequences, with 20% as singletons. Material: PBMCs or a T cell subset sorted from them (not recorded which). The receptors come from a young man who had mild COVID-19 (a few samples of this study predate the infection). Cell type and time point are not known.

This sequence joins TRBV10-3 and TRBJ2-1; TRBD1 or TRBD2 may be the D gene (5 bases each). This CDR3 is built from 12 residues. The germline gives CDR1 ENHRY, CDR2 SYGVKD. V lost 8 bases to trimming and J lost 8 bases, with 13 bases between them. The CDR3 is CAIGEGRYEQFF. CDR3 bases: TGTGCCATCGGAGAGGGGCGGTATGAGCAGTTCTTC.

The J gene is TRBJ1-5, the V gene TRBV7-2; 11 bases line up with TRBD1. Germline V gives CDR1 SGHTA, CDR2 FQGNSA. CDR3 size: 16 residues. The V and J ends lost 6 bases and 3 bases, in that order; junction bases with no gene match: 7. CDR3 region: CASRRDRGGFNQPQHF. The CDR3 nucleotides are TGTGCCAGCAGACGGGACAGGGGGGGTTTCAATCAGCCCCAGCATTTT.

This clonotype was seen a handful of times. The chain couples TRBV20-1 to TRBJ1-2, with D perhaps matching TRBD1 (5 bases). The germline V gene has CDR1 DFQATT and CDR2 SNEGSKA (reference sequence). Deletions cut 3 bases from V and 8 bases from J, with 13 bases between. This CDR3 is built from 12 residues. CDR3 DNA sequence: TGCAGTGCTAGTTTGCCGGGGCCGGGCTACACCTTC. Translated, it gives CSASLPGPGYTF.

The chain employs TRBV9 and TRBJ2-5; D could derive from TRBD1 or TRBD2 (6 bases each). This CDR3 is 15 amino acids long. Germline V lookup: CDR1 SGDLS, CDR2 YYNGEE. Trimming took off 0 bases at V and 7 bases at J, with 16 bases between the two ends. CDR3 DNA: TGTGCCAGCAGCGTAGGTCCGGGGGCGTCTGGGACCCAGTACTTC. Translation gives CASSVGPGASGTQYF.